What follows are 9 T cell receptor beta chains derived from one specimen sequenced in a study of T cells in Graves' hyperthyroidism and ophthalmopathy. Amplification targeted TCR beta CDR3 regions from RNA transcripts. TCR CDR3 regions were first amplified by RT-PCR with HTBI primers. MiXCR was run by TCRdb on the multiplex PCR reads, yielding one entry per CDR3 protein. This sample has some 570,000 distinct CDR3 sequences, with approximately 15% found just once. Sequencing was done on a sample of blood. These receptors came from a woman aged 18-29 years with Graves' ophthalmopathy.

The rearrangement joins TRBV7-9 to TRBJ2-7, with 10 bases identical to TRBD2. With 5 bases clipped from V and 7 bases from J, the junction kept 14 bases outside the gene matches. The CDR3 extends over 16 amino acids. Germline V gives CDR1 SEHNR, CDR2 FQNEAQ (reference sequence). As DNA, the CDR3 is TGTGCCAGCAGCCAAGATCAGGGGACTAGCGAGGTAGAGCAGTACTTC. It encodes CASSQDQGTSEVEQYF.

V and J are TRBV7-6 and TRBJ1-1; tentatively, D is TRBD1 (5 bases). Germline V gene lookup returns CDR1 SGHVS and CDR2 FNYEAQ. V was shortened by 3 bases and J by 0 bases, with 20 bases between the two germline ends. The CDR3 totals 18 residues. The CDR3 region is CASSFTDFLGELNTEAFF. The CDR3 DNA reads TGTGCCAGCAGCTTTACTGATTTTCTGGGGGAGCTGAACACTGAAGCTTTCTTT.

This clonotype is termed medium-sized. The CDR3: CARETSGVEDTQYF. The CDR3 DNA reads TGTGCCAGGGAGACTAGCGGGGTTGAAGATACGCAGTATTTT. The chain recombines TRBV2 with TRBJ2-3; 11 bases line up with TRBD2. The CDR3 is 14 residues long. The V and J ends lost 9 bases and 5 bases, in that order; junction bases with no gene match: 7. From germline, CDR1 is SNHLY and CDR2 FYNNEI.

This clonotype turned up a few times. DNA for the CDR3: TGTGCCAGCAGCCACCCCGACGTCGGGGGCCTCACAGATACGCAGTATTTT. Amino acids: CASSHPDVGGLTDTQYF. This chain links TRBV9 with TRBJ2-3; D is possibly TRBD1 or TRBD2 (6 bases each). V was shortened by 4 bases and J by 2 bases, with 20 bases between the two germline ends. There are 17 residues in the CDR3. The germline V gene has CDR1 SGDLS and CDR2 YYNGEE.

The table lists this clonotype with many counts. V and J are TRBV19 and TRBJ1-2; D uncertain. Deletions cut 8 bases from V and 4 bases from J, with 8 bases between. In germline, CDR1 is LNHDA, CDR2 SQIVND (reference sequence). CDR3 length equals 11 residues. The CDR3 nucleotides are TGTGCCAGTTTTGGGGTCTATGGCTACACCTTC. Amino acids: CASFGVYGYTF.

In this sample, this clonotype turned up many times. CDR3 DNA: TGTGCCATCAGTGAGTCCTTGATAGCCCGTCGTCCCACAGATACGCAGTATTTT. It is translated as CAISESLIARRPTDTQYF. The genes are TRBV10-3 and TRBJ2-3; D unresolved. Trimming removed 0 bases at V and 2 bases at J, with 18 bases between. The CDR3 is 18 residues long. CDR1 and CDR2 (germline): ENHRY, SYGVKD.

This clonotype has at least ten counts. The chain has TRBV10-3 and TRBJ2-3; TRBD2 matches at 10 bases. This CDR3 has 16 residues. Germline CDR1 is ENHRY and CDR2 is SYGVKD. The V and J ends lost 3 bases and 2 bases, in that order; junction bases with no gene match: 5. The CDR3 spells CAISDGLADNTDTQYF. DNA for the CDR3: TGTGCCATCAGTGACGGACTAGCGGACAACACAGATACGCAGTATTTT.

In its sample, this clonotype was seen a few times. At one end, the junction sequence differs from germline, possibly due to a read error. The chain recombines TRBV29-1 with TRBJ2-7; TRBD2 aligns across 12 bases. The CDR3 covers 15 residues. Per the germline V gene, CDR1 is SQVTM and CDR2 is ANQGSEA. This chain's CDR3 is CSVCPSGRASCEQYF. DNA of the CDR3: TGCAGCGTTTGTCCTAGCGGGAGGGCCTCCTGCGAGCAGTACTTC.

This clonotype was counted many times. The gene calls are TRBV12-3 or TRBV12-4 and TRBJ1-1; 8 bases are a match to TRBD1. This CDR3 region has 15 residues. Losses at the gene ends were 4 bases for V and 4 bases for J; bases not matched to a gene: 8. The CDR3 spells CASSSARGRGTEAFF. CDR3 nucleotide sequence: TGTGCCAGCAGTTCCGCCAGGGGGCGCGGCACTGAAGCTTTCTTT.